This T cell receptor (beta chain) was sequenced for a study of blood T cells in healthy people across ages. Study overall: About one barcoded beta molecule per two T cells came from capture by template switching.

There are 12 residues in the CDR3. The germline V gene encodes CDR1 MDHEN and CDR2 SYDVKM. The use of a sample-barcoded 5' primer and a J-beta primer mix characterized a second PCR of roughly 6 to 12 cycles. TCRdb recomputed calls from the 5' RACE reads with MiXCR, one row per CDR3 protein. Here the sample spans more than 800,000 distinct CDR3 sequences, more than 25% being singletons. RNA extraction gave at least 5 micrograms of total RNA per sample. As concerns this clonotype: This may be a read error, as it is one base from a much larger clone.

The V call is TRBV28, the J call TRBJ2-3, with D perhaps matching TRBD1 or TRBD2 (6 bases each). Sample: blood. This clonotype was sampled from an elderly woman in good health. For the CDR3, the DNA is TGTGTCAGCATTGGGGGGCCAGATACGCAGTATTTT. The encoded protein is CVSIGGPDTQYF.